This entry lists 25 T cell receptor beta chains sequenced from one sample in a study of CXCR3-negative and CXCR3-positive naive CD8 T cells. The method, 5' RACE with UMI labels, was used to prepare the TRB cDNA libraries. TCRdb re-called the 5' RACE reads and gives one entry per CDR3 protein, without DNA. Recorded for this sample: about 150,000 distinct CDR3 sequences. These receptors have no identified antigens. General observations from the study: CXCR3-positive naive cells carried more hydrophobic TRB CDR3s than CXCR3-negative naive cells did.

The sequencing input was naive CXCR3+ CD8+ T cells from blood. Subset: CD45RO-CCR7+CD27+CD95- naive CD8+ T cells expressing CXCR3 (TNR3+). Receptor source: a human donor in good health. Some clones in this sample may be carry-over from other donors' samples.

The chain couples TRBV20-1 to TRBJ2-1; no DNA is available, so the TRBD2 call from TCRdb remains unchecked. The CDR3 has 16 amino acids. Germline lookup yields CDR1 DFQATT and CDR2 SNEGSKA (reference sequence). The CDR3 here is CSARLGTSGGYTEQFF.

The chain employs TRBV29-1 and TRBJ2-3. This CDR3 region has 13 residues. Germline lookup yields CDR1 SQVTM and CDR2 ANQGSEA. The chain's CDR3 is CSVEGTTPDTQYF.

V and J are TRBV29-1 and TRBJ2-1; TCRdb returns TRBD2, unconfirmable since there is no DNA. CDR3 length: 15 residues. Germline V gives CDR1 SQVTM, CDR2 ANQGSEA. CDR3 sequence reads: CSVHLAGVFRNEQFF.

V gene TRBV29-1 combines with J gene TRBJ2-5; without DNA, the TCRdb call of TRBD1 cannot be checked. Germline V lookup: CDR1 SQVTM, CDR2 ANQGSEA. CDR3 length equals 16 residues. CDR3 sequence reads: CSVDEGPGQGQETQYF.

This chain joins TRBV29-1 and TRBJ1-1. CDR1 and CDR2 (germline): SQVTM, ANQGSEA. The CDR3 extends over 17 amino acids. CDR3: CSVEGPTSPRESAEAFF.

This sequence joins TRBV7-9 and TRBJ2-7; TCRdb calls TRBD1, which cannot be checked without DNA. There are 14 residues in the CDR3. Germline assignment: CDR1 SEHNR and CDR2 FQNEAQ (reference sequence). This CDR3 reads CASSQRTGDYEQYF. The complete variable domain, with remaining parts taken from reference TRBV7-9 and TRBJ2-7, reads DTGVSQNPRHKITKRGQNVTFRCDPISEHNRLYWYRQTLGQGPEFLTYFQNEAQLEKSRLLSDRFSAERPKGSFSTLEIQRTEQGDSAMYLCASSQRTGDYEQYFGPGTRLTVT.

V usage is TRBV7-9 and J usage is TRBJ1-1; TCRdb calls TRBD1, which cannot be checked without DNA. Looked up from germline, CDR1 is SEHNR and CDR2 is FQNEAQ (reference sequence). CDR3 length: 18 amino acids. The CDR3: CASSPSLGQGAGAVEAFF.

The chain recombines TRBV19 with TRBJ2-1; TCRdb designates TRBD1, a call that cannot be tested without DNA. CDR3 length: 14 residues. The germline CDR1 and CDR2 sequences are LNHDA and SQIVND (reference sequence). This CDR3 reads CASSISGKYNEQFF.

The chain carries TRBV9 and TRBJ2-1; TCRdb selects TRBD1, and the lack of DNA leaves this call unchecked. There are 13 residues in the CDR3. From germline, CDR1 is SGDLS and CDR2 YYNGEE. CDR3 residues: CASSVGRGNEQFF.

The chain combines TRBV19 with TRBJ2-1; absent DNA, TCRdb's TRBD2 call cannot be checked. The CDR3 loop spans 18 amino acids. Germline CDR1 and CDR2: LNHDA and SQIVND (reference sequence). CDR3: CASSLGLAGAVYYNEQFF.

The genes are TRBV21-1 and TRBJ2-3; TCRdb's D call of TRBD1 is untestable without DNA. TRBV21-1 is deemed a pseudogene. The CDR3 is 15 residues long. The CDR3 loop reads CARGQEKNNTDTQYF.

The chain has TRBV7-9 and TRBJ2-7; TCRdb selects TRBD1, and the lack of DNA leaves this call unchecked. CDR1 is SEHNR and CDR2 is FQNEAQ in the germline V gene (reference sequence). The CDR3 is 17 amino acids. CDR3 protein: CASSLGGRERGSYEQYF.

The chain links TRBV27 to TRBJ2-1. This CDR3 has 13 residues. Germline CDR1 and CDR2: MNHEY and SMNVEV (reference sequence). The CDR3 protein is CASSTSSYNEQFF.

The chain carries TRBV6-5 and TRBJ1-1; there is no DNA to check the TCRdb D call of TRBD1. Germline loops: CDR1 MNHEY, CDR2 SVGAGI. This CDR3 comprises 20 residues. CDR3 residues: CASSYSSRGLWRRGSTEAFF.

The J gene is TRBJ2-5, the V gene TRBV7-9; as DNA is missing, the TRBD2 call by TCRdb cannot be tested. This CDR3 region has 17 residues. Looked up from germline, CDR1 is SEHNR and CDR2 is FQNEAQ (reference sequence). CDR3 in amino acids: CASSSLGVLAGEETQYF.

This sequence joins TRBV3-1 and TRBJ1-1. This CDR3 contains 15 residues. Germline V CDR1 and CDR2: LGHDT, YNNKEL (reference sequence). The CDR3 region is CASSQVGFGNTEAFF. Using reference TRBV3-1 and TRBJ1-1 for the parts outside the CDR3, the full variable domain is DTAVSQTPKYLVTQMGNDKSIKCEQNLGHDTMYWYKQDSKKFLKIMFSYNNKELIINETVPNRFSPKSPDKAHLNLHINSLELGDSAVYFCASSQVGFGNTEAFFGQGTRLTVV.

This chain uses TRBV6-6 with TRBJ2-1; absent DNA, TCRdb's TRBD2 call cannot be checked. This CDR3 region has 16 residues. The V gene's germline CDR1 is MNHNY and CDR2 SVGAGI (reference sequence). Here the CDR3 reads CASSYSQAGAGDEQFF.

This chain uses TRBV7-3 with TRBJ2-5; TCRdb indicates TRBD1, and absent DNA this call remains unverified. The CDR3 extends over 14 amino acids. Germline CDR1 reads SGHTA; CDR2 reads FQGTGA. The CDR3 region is CASSPDRDWETQYF.

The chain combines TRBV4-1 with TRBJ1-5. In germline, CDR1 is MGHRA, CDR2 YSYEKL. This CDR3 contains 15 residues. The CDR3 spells CASSQDFRPNQPQHF.

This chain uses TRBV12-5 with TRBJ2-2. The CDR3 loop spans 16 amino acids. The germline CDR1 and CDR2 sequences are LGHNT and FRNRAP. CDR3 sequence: CASGLGSSLNTGELFF.

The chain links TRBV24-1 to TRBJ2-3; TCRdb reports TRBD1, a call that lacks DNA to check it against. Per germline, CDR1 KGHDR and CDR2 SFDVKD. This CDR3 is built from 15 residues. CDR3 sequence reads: CATSDSRGSTDTQYF.

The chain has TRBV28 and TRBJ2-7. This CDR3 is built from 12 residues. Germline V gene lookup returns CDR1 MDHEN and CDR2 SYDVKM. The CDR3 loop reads CASSFRFPELYF.

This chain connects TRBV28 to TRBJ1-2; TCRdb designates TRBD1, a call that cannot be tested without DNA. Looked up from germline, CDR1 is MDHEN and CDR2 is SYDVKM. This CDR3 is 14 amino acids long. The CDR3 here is CASVQGPTNYGYTF.

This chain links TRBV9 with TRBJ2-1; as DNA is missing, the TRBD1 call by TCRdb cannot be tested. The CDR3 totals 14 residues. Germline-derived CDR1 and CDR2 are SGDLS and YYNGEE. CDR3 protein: CASSASGGSGEQFF.

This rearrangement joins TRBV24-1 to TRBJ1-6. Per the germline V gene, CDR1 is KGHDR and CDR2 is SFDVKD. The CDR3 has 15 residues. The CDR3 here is CATSDGRKENSPLHF.